These 7 T cell receptor beta chains were sequenced from one sample in a study of T cell changes during pregnancy in multiple sclerosis. TCRdb's table, derived via immunoSEQ multiplex PCR, lists solely in-frame clones and lacks some. The data contain 65,000 to 75,000 clones, roughly 90% of them singletons. The sequencing used peripheral blood, collected after pregnancy. These receptors were taken from a female donor in good health, enrolled as a control in a pregnancy study.

The chain links TRBV7-8 to TRBJ1-2; TRBD1 might be the D (5 bases). V was shortened by 5 bases and J by 0 bases, with 7 bases between the two germline ends. Germline CDR1 is SGHVS and CDR2 is FQNEAQ. This CDR3 is built from 13 residues. The CDR3 here is CASSGRANYGYTF. The CDR3, as DNA: TGTGCCAGCAGCGGCAGGGCTAACTATGGCTACACCTTC.

CDR3 amino acids: CASMGGEGTDTQYF. As DNA, the CDR3 is TGTGCCAGCATGGGGGGGGAAGGCACAGATACGCAGTATTTT. J is TRBJ2-3 and V is TRBV7-6, with TRBD2 identical over 7 bases. Germline CDR1 reads SGHVS; CDR2 reads FNYEAQ. The CDR3 has 14 residues. Trimming took 7 bases from V and 1 from J; bases not matched to a gene: 5.

V and J are TRBV27 and TRBJ1-1, with D perhaps TRBD1 (5 bases). V was clipped by 2 bases and J by 0 bases, with 10 bases between them. Germline V gene sequence: CDR1 MNHEY, CDR2 SMNVEV (reference sequence). The length of the CDR3 is 15 residues. This CDR3 reads CASSLQGHLNTEAFF. In DNA form, the CDR3 reads TGTGCCAGCAGTTTACAAGGACACTTGAACACTGAAGCTTTCTTT.

V usage is TRBV5-8 and J usage is TRBJ2-2; possible D gene TRBD1, 6 bases. CDR3 length: 15 residues. The germline V and J ends were trimmed by 4 bases and 1 base, with 11 bases remaining between them. The germline CDR1 and CDR2 sequences are SGHTS and YDEGEE. CDR3 loop: CASSQGTVNTGELFF. CDR3 nucleotide sequence: TGTGCCAGCAGCCAGGGGACGGTGAACACCGGGGAGCTGTTTTTT.

This chain joins TRBV6-5 and TRBJ1-6; 8 nucleotides align to TRBD1. The V and J ends lost 7 bases and 16 bases, in that order; junction bases with no gene match: 12. Germline V gene sequence: CDR1 MNHEY, CDR2 SVGAGI. CDR3 length equals 13 residues. As DNA, the CDR3 is TGTGCCAGCACTACTTTAGACAGGGGCCCGCTCCACTTT. Its translation: CASTTLDRGPLHF.

The rearrangement joins TRBV6-5 to TRBJ2-7, with a tentative D call TRBD2 (6 bases). V dropped 5 bases and J dropped 2 bases, with 10 bases sitting between them. Germline V CDR1 and CDR2: MNHEY, SVGAGI. This CDR3 has 13 residues. CDR3 amino acids: CASSPREPYEQYF. The CDR3 region has the DNA TGTGCCAGCAGTCCCCGGGAGCCCTACGAGCAGTACTTC.

V usage is TRBV11-1 and J usage is TRBJ2-7; possibly TRBD2 for D (5 bases). Trimming cost V 6 bases and J 6 bases, with 12 bases left between them. The CDR3 loop spans 12 amino acids. Germline V gene lookup returns CDR1 SGHAT and CDR2 FQDESV (reference sequence). DNA for the CDR3: TGTGCCAGCAGTGAGGGAGCATCCGAGCAGTACTTC. Translating gives CASSEGASEQYF.